Listed below are T cell receptor beta chains from one sample, sequenced in a study of radiotherapy plus CTLA-4 blockade in lung cancer. Generated by immunoSEQ multiplex PCR, the TCRdb table keeps only in-frame clones and is missing some. In the table there are around 44,000 clones, 65% to 90% of which are singletons. The source material was peripheral blood, sampled from a patient treated with radiotherapy plus ipilimumab. These receptors were collected from a human donor with non-small cell lung cancer that progressed on radiotherapy plus ipilimumab. Some clones in this sample may be carry-over from other donors' samples. Each CDR3 is given with its conserved first and last residue. D genes are given only for firm matches. Part of the rows lack a size; the others show once, few, many or a class for expanded clones.

clone size	J gene	D gene	V gene	CDR3 protein	CDR3 DNA
.	TRBJ2-4	TRBD1	TRBV7-8	CASGKRDRGNIQYF	TGTGCCAGCGGGAAGAGGGACAGGGGAAACATTCAGTACTTC
.	TRBJ2-1	.	TRBV27	CASSPTGTNEQFF	TGTGCCAGCAGTCCCACAGGGACCAATGAGCAGTTCTTC
.	TRBJ1-6	TRBD1	TRBV14	CASSQASYRDSHSPLHF	TGTGCCAGCAGCCAAGCCTCTTATAGGGACAGCCATTCACCCCTCCACTTT
.	TRBJ1-1	.	TRBV5-1	CASSLIPGNEAFF	TGCGCCAGCAGCCTCATCCCGGGGAATGAAGCTTTCTTT
.	TRBJ2-7	.	TRBV7-2	CASSLAGTATYEQYF	TGTGCCAGCAGCTTAGCCGGGACTGCTACCTACGAGCAGTACTTC
.	TRBJ1-3	.	TRBV7-2	CASSLLPLAGNTIYF	TGTGCCAGCAGCTTATTGCCACTTGCTGGAAACACCATATATTTT
.	TRBJ2-7	TRBD2	TRBV5-1	CASSLALAGSSSYEQYF	TGCGCCAGCAGCTTGGCACTAGCGGGGAGCTCCTCCTACGAGCAGTACTTC
.	TRBJ2-1	TRBD2	TRBV9	CASSVLAGSNEQFF	TGTGCCAGCAGCGTACTAGCGGGAAGCAATGAGCAGTTCTTC
.	TRBJ2-7	.	TRBV11-2	CASSTHRSQGASYEQYF	TGTGCCAGCAGCACTCACCGATCACAGGGTGCCTCCTACGAGCAGTACTTC
.	TRBJ2-1	TRBD2	TRBV4-1	CASRPTSGTYNEQFF	TGCGCCAGCAGGCCGACTAGCGGTACCTACAATGAGCAGTTCTTC
.	TRBJ2-1	.	TRBV2	CASSEEGAYNEQFF	TGTGCCAGCAGTGAAGAGGGGGCCTACAATGAGCAGTTCTTC
.	TRBJ2-3	.	TRBV29-1	CSVVTGVNTQYF	TGCAGCGTTGTCACAGGTGTAAATACGCAGTATTTT
.	TRBJ2-2	TRBD1	TRBV5-4	CASSLGQGWTGELFF	TGTGCCAGCAGCTTGGGACAGGGGTGGACCGGGGAGCTGTTTTTT
.	TRBJ2-7	.	TRBV4-2	CASSPAWTPSYEQYF	TGTGCCAGCAGCCCAGCATGGACACCCAGCTACGAGCAGTACTTC
.	TRBJ1-1	.	TRBV27	CASSLAGFTEAFF	TGTGCCAGCAGTTTAGCAGGGTTCACTGAAGCTTTCTTT
.	TRBJ2-1	.	TRBV29-1	CSVDGGYNEQFF	TGCAGCGTTGACGGGGGTTACAATGAGCAGTTCTTC
.	TRBJ2-5	TRBD2	TRBV4-2	CASSRSIAGGGETQYF	TGTGCCAGCAGCCGATCCATAGCGGGAGGGGGAGAGACCCAGTACTTC
few	TRBJ1-1	TRBD1	TRBV2	CASSEPTGDTEAFF	TGTGCCAGCAGTGAACCTACAGGGGACACTGAAGCTTTCTTT
.	TRBJ2-7	.	TRBV11-1	CASSLVFSSYEQYF	TGTGCCAGCAGCTTGGTGTTTAGCTCCTACGAGCAGTACTTC
.	TRBJ1-1	.	TRBV9	CASSVHSPTEAFF	TGTGCCAGCAGCGTCCATTCCCCCACTGAAGCTTTCTTT
.	TRBJ2-5	.	TRBV2	CASSALTGTQYF	TGTGCCAGCAGTGCCCTTACGGGGACCCAGTACTTC
.	TRBJ1-2	.	TRBV7-3	CASSLNPRDGYTF	TGTGCCAGCAGCTTAAACCCCAGGGATGGCTACACCTTC
.	TRBJ1-2	TRBD1	TRBV29-1	CSVAPIGTGENYGYTF	TGCAGCGTTGCGCCGATCGGGACAGGGGAAAACTATGGCTACACCTTC
.	TRBJ2-3	.	TRBV6-6	CASSPGISGTDTQYF	TGTGCCAGCAGTCCCGGGATTTCTGGCACAGATACGCAGTATTTT
.	TRBJ1-2	.	TRBV5-1	CASSLSGFRGYGYTF	TGCGCCAGCAGCTTGTCTGGGTTCCGGGGCTATGGCTACACCTTC
.	TRBJ2-5	.	TRBV5-6	CASSLAVTVGKTQYF	TGTGCCAGCAGCTTGGCCGTAACTGTCGGTAAGACCCAGTACTTC
.	TRBJ1-1	.	TRBV5-6	CASSLRLAGVNTEAFF	TGTGCCAGCAGCTTGCGTCTGGCAGGGGTCAACACTGAAGCTTTCTTT
once	TRBJ2-3	TRBD2	TRBV15	CATSSSGGATDTQYF	TGTGCCACCAGCAGTAGCGGGGGGGCCACAGATACGCAGTATTTT
.	TRBJ1-1	.	TRBV4-1	CASSQGEAEAFF	TGCGCCAGCAGCCAAGGTGAGGCTGAAGCTTTCTTT
.	TRBJ1-4	TRBD1	TRBV7-8	CASSLEGGREKLFF	TGTGCCAGCAGCTTAGAAGGGGGCAGAGAAAAACTGTTTTTT
.	TRBJ2-7	TRBD1	TRBV9	CASSVEPGTGDYEQYF	TGTGCCAGCAGCGTCGAGCCCGGGACAGGGGACTACGAGCAGTACTTC
once	TRBJ2-7	.	TRBV9	CASSGSGTTFYEQYF	TGTGCCAGCAGCGGCTCCGGGACAACCTTCTACGAGCAGTACTTC
.	TRBJ2-1	.	TRBV29-1	CSVDRYNEQFF	TGCAGCGTTGACCGTTACAATGAGCAGTTCTTC
.	TRBJ1-2	.	TRBV10-3	CAISGGGVSEGYTF	TGTGCCATCAGTGGTGGAGGCGTTTCGGAGGGCTACACCTTC
.	TRBJ1-5	.	TRBV2	CASSVTGNSNQPQHF	TGTGCCAGCAGTGTAACAGGCAATAGCAATCAGCCCCAGCATTTT
few	TRBJ2-5	.	TRBV19	CASSITQGFRTQYF	TGTGCCAGTAGTATTACTCAGGGGTTCAGGACCCAGTACTTC
few	TRBJ1-2	TRBD1	TRBV5-1	CASSFGQGEGGYTF	TGCGCCAGCAGCTTCGGACAGGGAGAAGGTGGCTACACCTTC
.	TRBJ2-1	.	TRBV9	CASSVAGDEQFF	TGTGCCAGCAGCGTAGCGGGGGATGAGCAGTTCTTC
.	TRBJ1-1	.	TRBV29-1	CSVSQGRVHTEAFF	TGCAGCGTAAGTCAGGGGAGAGTTCACACTGAAGCTTTCTTT
.	TRBJ1-1	.	TRBV5-8	CASSLPAREMDTEAFF	TGTGCCAGCAGCTTACCGGCCAGGGAAATGGACACTGAAGCTTTCTTT
.	TRBJ1-4	.	TRBV5-4	CASSLFTGPNEKLFF	TGTGCCAGCAGCTTATTCACAGGACCTAATGAAAAACTGTTTTTT
once	TRBJ2-5	TRBD2	TRBV7-9	CASSLVKLAGKETQYF	TGTGCCAGCAGCTTAGTAAAACTAGCGGGAAAAGAGACCCAGTACTTC
.	TRBJ2-5	.	TRBV19	CASSYRDGETQYF	TGTGCCAGTAGCTACAGGGATGGAGAGACCCAGTACTTC
many	TRBJ2-1	.	TRBV27	CATGLVRTSNNEQFF	TGTGCCACCGGATTAGTAAGGACTTCAAACAATGAGCAGTTCTTC
.	TRBJ1-5	.	TRBV27	CASSSLAINSNQPQHF	TGTGCCAGCAGCTCTTTGGCCATCAATAGCAATCAGCCCCAGCATTTT
.	TRBJ1-1	.	TRBV11-2	CASSQTGFGGTEAFF	TGTGCCAGCAGCCAAACAGGGTTCGGAGGCACTGAAGCTTTCTTT
.	TRBJ2-7	TRBD2	TRBV27	CASSFSGAYEQYF	TGTGCCAGCAGTTTCAGCGGGGCCTACGAGCAGTACTTC
.	TRBJ2-3	TRBD1	TRBV5-1	CASSYDRVTDTQYF	TGCGCCAGCAGCTACGACAGGGTTACAGATACGCAGTATTTT
.	TRBJ1-2	.	TRBV19	CASSTIYISGFGYGYTF	TGTGCCAGTAGCACGATTTATATATCGGGATTCGGCTATGGCTACACCTTC
.	TRBJ2-1	TRBD2	TRBV4-1	CASSHTSGGYNEQFF	TGCGCCAGCAGCCATACTAGCGGGGGCTACAATGAGCAGTTCTTC
once	TRBJ2-1	.	TRBV6-5	CASSSGDSYNEQFF	TGTGCCAGCAGTTCGGGGGACTCCTACAATGAGCAGTTCTTC
.	TRBJ2-1	.	TRBV25-1	CASSHPGSRGNEQFF	TGTGCCAGCAGTCACCCCGGGTCCCGCGGAAATGAGCAGTTCTTC
.	TRBJ2-5	.	TRBV4-1	CASSQSQGVETQYF	TGCGCCAGCAGCCAAAGCCAGGGTGTGGAGACCCAGTACTTC
.	TRBJ2-3	TRBD2	TRBV19	CASSIAGGVADTQYF	TGTGCCAGTAGTATAGCGGGGGGGGTCGCAGATACGCAGTATTTT
.	TRBJ1-4	.	TRBV5-1	CASSLGQTGEKLFF	TGCGCCAGCAGCTTGGGACAAACTGGCGAAAAACTGTTTTTT
.	TRBJ2-3	.	TRBV11-2	CASSLGGTQYF	TGTGCCAGCAGCTTGGGGGGTACGCAGTATTTT
.	TRBJ1-4	.	TRBV5-1	CASSSEATNEKLFF	TGCGCCAGCAGCTCGGAGGCAACTAATGAAAAACTGTTTTTT
once	TRBJ2-3	TRBD2	TRBV5-1	CASSLATSGGSTDTQYF	TGCGCCAGCAGCTTGGCGACTAGCGGGGGGTCCACAGATACGCAGTATTTT
.	TRBJ2-5	.	TRBV21-1	CASKRQAQETQYF	TGTGCCAGCAAAAGACAGGCACAAGAGACCCAGTACTTC